This T cell receptor (beta chain) was captured by sequencing in a study of cytomegalovirus exposure and HLA in healthy donors. Study-level findings and limits: What a later analysis showed was that several of the most significant clusters appeared linked to common viral pathogens.

The length of the CDR3 is 13 residues. Germline V gene data show CDR1 as SGHRS and CDR2 as YFSETQ. Germline trimming cut 3 bases from V and 7 bases from J; bases unmatched to any gene: 3. The primer mix had 60 Vbeta and 13 Jbeta primers. Some clones are missing from TCRdb's copy, which holds only in-frame ones; the method was immunoSEQ multiplex PCR. The data hold around 190,000 clones, with around 82% observed a single time. On this clone: No antigen is known for it.

The sequence was obtained from a man aged 18 to 30 in good health and CMV-seronegative. The rearrangement joins TRBV5-1 to TRBJ1-2, with 10 nucleotides matching TRBD1. Sequences were obtained from PBMCs. Here the CDR3 reads CASSSDRGGGYTF. In nucleotides, the CDR3 is TGCGCCAGCAGCTCGGACAGGGGGGGTGGCTACACCTTC.